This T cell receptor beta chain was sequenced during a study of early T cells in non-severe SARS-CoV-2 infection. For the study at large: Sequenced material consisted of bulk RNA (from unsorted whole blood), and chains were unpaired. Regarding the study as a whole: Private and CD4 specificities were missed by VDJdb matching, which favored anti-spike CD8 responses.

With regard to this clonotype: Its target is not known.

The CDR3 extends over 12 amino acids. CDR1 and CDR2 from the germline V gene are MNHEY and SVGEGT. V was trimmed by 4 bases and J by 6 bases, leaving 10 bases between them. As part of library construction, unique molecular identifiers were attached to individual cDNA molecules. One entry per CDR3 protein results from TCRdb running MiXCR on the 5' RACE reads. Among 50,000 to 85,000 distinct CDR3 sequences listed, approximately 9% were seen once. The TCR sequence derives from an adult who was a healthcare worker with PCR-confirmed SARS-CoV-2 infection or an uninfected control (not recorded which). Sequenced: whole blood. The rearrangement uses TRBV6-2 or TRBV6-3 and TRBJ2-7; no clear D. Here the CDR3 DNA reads TGTGCCAGCAGTTCCCCCTGGACCGAGCAGTACTTC. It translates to CASSSPWTEQYF.